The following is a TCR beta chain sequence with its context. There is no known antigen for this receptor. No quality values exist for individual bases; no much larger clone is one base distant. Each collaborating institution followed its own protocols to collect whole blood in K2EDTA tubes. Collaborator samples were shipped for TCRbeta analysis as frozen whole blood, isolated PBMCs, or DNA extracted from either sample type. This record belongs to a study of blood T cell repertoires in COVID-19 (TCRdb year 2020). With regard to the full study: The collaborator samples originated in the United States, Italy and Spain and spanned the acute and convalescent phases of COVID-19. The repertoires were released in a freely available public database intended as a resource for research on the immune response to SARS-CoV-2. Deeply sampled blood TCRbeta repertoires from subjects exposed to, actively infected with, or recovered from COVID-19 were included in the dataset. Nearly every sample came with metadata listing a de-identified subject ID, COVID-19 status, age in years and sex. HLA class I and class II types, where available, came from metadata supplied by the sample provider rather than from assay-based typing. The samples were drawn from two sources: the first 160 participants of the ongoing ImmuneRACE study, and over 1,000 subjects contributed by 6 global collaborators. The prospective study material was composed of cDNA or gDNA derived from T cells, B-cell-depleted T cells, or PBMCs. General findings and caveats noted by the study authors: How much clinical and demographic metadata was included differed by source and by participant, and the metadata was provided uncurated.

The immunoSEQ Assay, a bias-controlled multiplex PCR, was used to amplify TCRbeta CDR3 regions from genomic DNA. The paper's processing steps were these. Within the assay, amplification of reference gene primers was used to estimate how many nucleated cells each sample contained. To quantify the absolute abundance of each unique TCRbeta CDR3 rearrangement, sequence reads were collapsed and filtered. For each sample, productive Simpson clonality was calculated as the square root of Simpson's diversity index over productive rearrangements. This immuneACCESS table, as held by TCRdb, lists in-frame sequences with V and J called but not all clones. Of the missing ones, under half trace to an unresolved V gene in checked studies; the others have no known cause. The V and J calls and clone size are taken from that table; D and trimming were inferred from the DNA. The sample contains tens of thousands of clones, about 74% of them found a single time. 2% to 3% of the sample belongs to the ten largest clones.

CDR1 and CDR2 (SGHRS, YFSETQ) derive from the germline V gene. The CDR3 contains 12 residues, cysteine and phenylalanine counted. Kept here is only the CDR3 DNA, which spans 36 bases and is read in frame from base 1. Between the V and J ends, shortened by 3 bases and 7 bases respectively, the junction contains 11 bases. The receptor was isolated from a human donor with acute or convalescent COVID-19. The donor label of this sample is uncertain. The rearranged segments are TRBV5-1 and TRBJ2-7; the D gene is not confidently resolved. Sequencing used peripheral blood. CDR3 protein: CASSSMGREQYF. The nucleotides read TGCGCCAGCAGCTCGATGGGCCGGGAGCAGTACTTC.